The rows below give T cell receptor beta chains drawn from one sample of a study. TCRdb analysed the RT-PCR reads with MiXCR anew, one entry per CDR3 protein. The sample contains about 700,000 distinct CDR3 sequences, 12% to 15% of which appear only once. Sequencing input: memory CD4+ T cells from blood. These receptors all stem from a female donor in good health, serving as a healthy control. Each CDR3 is given with its conserved first and last residue. D genes are given only for firm matches. Size tells how often a clone was seen (once, few, many) or the class of an expanded clone, and some rows leave it out.

CDR3 DNA: TGCAGTGCTAACTGGGACTACGAGCAGTACTTC
CDR3 protein: CSANWDYEQYF
clone size: few
J gene: TRBJ2-7
D gene: .
V gene: TRBV20-1

CDR3 DNA: TGTGCCATCAGTGAGTCGATGGGATGGAGCACAGATACGCAGTATTTT
CDR3 protein: CAISESMGWSTDTQYF
clone size: .
J gene: TRBJ2-3
D gene: .
V gene: TRBV10-3

CDR3 DNA: TGTGCCAGCAGCCTTCGGGCAGTGGGACTAGCGGGGGCGGATGAGCAGTTCTTC
CDR3 protein: CASSLRAVGLAGADEQFF
clone size: .
J gene: TRBJ2-1
D gene: TRBD2
V gene: TRBV4-2

CDR3 DNA: TGCAGTGCTAGAGATCATGAGACAGGAGGCACTGAAGCTTTCTTT
CDR3 protein: CSARDHETGGTEAFF
clone size: many
J gene: TRBJ1-1
D gene: .
V gene: TRBV20-1

CDR3 DNA: TGTGCCAGCAGTCGACAGGCCCCCCGCGAGCAGTACTTC
CDR3 protein: CASSRQAPREQYF
clone size: .
J gene: TRBJ2-7
D gene: .
V gene: TRBV12-3/TRBV12-4

CDR3 DNA: TGTGCCAGCAGGAGCCCAACTAGCGGTTCCTACGAGCAGTACTTC
CDR3 protein: CASRSPTSGSYEQYF
clone size: many
J gene: TRBJ2-7
D gene: TRBD2
V gene: TRBV6-5

CDR3 DNA: TGCGCCAGCAGCTTGGGTGGAGGGCGAGACAATGAGCAGTTCTTC
CDR3 protein: CASSLGGGRDNEQFF
clone size: many
J gene: TRBJ2-1
D gene: .
V gene: TRBV5-1

CDR3 DNA: TGTGCCAGCTCACCGGGGGGGTTCGGGCAGTATTTT
CDR3 protein: CASSPGGFGQYF
clone size: few
J gene: TRBJ2-3
D gene: TRBD2
V gene: TRBV18

CDR3 DNA: TGTGCCAGCAGGCCTAGCGGGGGCCTCCCTGAGCAGTTCTTC
CDR3 protein: CASRPSGGLPEQFF
clone size: few
J gene: TRBJ2-1
D gene: TRBD2
V gene: TRBV6-2/TRBV6-3

CDR3 DNA: TGTGCCAGCAGACCGGGACTTCAGGACACCGGGGAGCTGTTTTTT
CDR3 protein: CASRPGLQDTGELFF
clone size: .
J gene: TRBJ2-2
D gene: .
V gene: TRBV12-3/TRBV12-4

CDR3 DNA: TGTGCCAGCAGCCCGCAGTCGGGGCAAGAGACCCAGTACTTC
CDR3 protein: CASSPQSGQETQYF
clone size: .
J gene: TRBJ2-5
D gene: .
V gene: TRBV3-1

CDR3 DNA: TGTGCCAGCAGTTTGAATCAGGGGGCGGTTGGGGCCAACGTCCTGACTTTC
CDR3 protein: CASSLNQGAVGANVLTF
clone size: .
J gene: TRBJ2-6
D gene: TRBD1
V gene: TRBV12-3/TRBV12-4

CDR3 DNA: TGTGCCAGCAGCTTCGCCACTGCGGTCTATAATTCACCCCTCCACTTT
CDR3 protein: CASSFATAVYNSPLHF
clone size: many
J gene: TRBJ1-6
D gene: .
V gene: TRBV7-2

CDR3 DNA: TGCAGTGCTAGCGGGAGCGTCGAGACCCAGTACTTC
CDR3 protein: CSASGSVETQYF
clone size: many
J gene: TRBJ2-5
D gene: .
V gene: TRBV20-1

CDR3 DNA: TGCGCCAGCAGCCAACTTCCGGGGCAGGGAATGGATGGCTACACCTTC
CDR3 protein: CASSQLPGQGMDGYTF
clone size: few
J gene: TRBJ1-2
D gene: .
V gene: TRBV4-3

CDR3 DNA: TGTGCCAGCAGCAGAAGGGACGGCCCCTATGGCTACACCTTC
CDR3 protein: CASSRRDGPYGYTF
clone size: few
J gene: TRBJ1-2
D gene: .
V gene: TRBV7-2

CDR3 DNA: TGTGCCAGCAGCTTGCAGGGGCTTGGCTACACCTTC
CDR3 protein: CASSLQGLGYTF
clone size: few
J gene: TRBJ1-2
D gene: .
V gene: TRBV5-6

CDR3 DNA: TGTGCCACCAGTGATTTACTAGCGACAGATACGCAGTATTTT
CDR3 protein: CATSDLLATDTQYF
clone size: .
J gene: TRBJ2-3
D gene: TRBD2
V gene: TRBV24-1

CDR3 DNA: TGTGCCAGCAGTGATTCGACAGGGCGGGCCTCTGAAGCTTTCTTT
CDR3 protein: CASSDSTGRASEAFF
clone size: .
J gene: TRBJ1-1
D gene: TRBD1
V gene: TRBV2

CDR3 DNA: TGTGCCAGCAGTTGGTCGGACGGGAGCTCCTACGAGCAGTACTTC
CDR3 protein: CASSWSDGSSYEQYF
clone size: .
J gene: TRBJ2-7
D gene: .
V gene: TRBV7-8

CDR3 DNA: TGCAGCGTTGAAAGAGGGTCTAGCGGTGCCTACAATGAGCAGTTCTTC
CDR3 protein: CSVERGSSGAYNEQFF
clone size: many
J gene: TRBJ2-1
D gene: TRBD2
V gene: TRBV29-1

CDR3 DNA: TGCGCCAGCAGCGCTTATACTAGCGGTGAGCAGTTCTTC
CDR3 protein: CASSAYTSGEQFF
clone size: .
J gene: TRBJ2-1
D gene: TRBD2
V gene: TRBV5-1

CDR3 DNA: TGTGCCAGCAGCCCAGGGGACTGGAACAATGAGCAGTTCTTC
CDR3 protein: CASSPGDWNNEQFF
clone size: .
J gene: TRBJ2-1
D gene: .
V gene: TRBV9

CDR3 DNA: TGTGCCAGCAGGCAACAGGCAAGTAGCACTGAAGCTTTCTTT
CDR3 protein: CASRQQASSTEAFF
clone size: few
J gene: TRBJ1-1
D gene: .
V gene: TRBV12-3/TRBV12-4

CDR3 DNA: TGTGCCAGCAGCCCGAACAGGGGGCTTGATGGCTACACCTTC
CDR3 protein: CASSPNRGLDGYTF
clone size: .
J gene: TRBJ1-2
D gene: TRBD1
V gene: TRBV5-6

CDR3 DNA: TGCAGCGCTTCCCTCCGGGCTCAGTATGGCTACACCTTC
CDR3 protein: CSASLRAQYGYTF
clone size: .
J gene: TRBJ1-2
D gene: .
V gene: TRBV29-1

CDR3 DNA: TGTGCCAGCAGTCAGACAGGGGGGCGGAACGGGGAGCTGTTTTTT
CDR3 protein: CASSQTGGRNGELFF
clone size: .
J gene: TRBJ2-2
D gene: TRBD1
V gene: TRBV7-8

CDR3 DNA: TGTGCCAGCAGATCCACCGGGACAGAGAACACTGAAGCTTTCTTT
CDR3 protein: CASRSTGTENTEAFF
clone size: few
J gene: TRBJ1-1
D gene: TRBD1
V gene: TRBV28